Detailed here is one T cell receptor beta chain. V was clipped by 5 bases and J by 2 bases, with 9 bases between them. Looked up from germline, CDR1 is SGHTA and CDR2 is FQGNSA. The CDR3 sequence is 13 residues long. Here immunoSEQ multiplex PCR was the method, and the copy in TCRdb shows in-frame clones only, minus some. The sample consists of approximately 130,000 clones, roughly 71% of them appearing once. The data were obtained in a study of blood T cell repertoires in COVID-19. Whole-study context: Sites in the United States, Italy and Spain provided acute and convalescent COVID-19 samples.

The receptor was isolated from a man aged 80 or over with acute or convalescent COVID-19. The chain uses TRBV7-2 and TRBJ1-2; tentatively, D is TRBD1 (5 bases). Material: peripheral blood. Here the CDR3 DNA reads TGTGCCAGCAGCCCTGACAGAAACTATGGCTACACCTTC. Its protein product is CASSPDRNYGYTF.